Shown below are 7 T cell receptor beta chains from a single sample sequenced in a study of T cells in localized non-small cell lung cancer. Sequenced by immunoSEQ multiplex PCR; TCRdb stores in-frame clones only, minus some. The sample shows fewer than 100,000 clones, more than 70% of them seen only once. The sample here was peripheral blood, taken before any cancer treatment. Every receptor here comes from a female donor at least 60 years old with stage I lung adenocarcinoma.

The genes are TRBV14 and TRBJ1-2, with a weak D call TRBD1 (5 bases). In germline, CDR1 is SGHDN, CDR2 FVKESK. The V and J ends lost 2 bases and 8 bases respectively, with 12 bases between them. The CDR3 consists of 13 residues. The CDR3 region has the DNA TGTGCCAGCAGCCAACCCGGGGCAGGCGGCTACACCTTC. Protein: CASSQPGAGGYTF.

The rearrangement joins TRBV9 to TRBJ2-3, with TRBD1 matching over 7 bases. The V segment lost 4 bases and the J segment 5 bases; nucleotides outside the gene matches: 10. There are 15 residues in the CDR3. Per the germline V gene, CDR1 is SGDLS and CDR2 is YYNGEE. The CDR3 nucleotides are TGTGCCAGCAGCCCCCGAGACAGGGTCGAAGATACGCAGTATTTT. Translated, it gives CASSPRDRVEDTQYF.

This sequence joins TRBV6-1 and TRBJ2-5, with D perhaps matching TRBD2 (6 bases). The DNA end is a closer match to TRBJ2-7, so the J assignment may be wrong. The CDR3 is 13 amino acids. CDR1 and CDR2 (germline): MNHNS, SASEGT. CDR3 nucleotide sequence: TGTGCCAGCACTCCCGGGAGCTCCTACGAGCAGTACTTC. Translating gives CASTPGSSYEQYF.

This clone was seen a handful of times. CDR3 sequence (DNA): TGTGCCAGCAGTTTAGAATGGCGCAGGAACACCGGGGAGCTGTTTTTT. Translation: CASSLEWRRNTGELFF. V and J are TRBV27 and TRBJ2-2; D unresolved. V was pared by 2 bases and J by 1 base, with 11 bases between. Germline V gives CDR1 MNHEY, CDR2 SMNVEV (reference sequence). This CDR3 is 16 amino acids long.

This clone was seen only a few times. This sequence joins TRBV7-9 and TRBJ2-1; D assignment may be TRBD1 or TRBD2 (5 bases each). The germline V and J ends were trimmed by 5 bases and 5 bases, with 10 bases remaining between them. The germline gives CDR1 SEHNR, CDR2 FQNEAQ (reference sequence). CDR3 size: 13 residues. The CDR3 is CASSLGADNEQFF. CDR3 DNA sequence: TGTGCCAGCAGCCTCGGGGCAGACAATGAGCAGTTCTTC.

The V and J genes are TRBV28 and TRBJ2-3; 12 bases line up with TRBD1. Germline-derived CDR1 and CDR2 are MDHEN and SYDVKM. Trimming took 3 bases from V and 4 from J; bases not matched to a gene: 8. CDR3 length: 17 residues. CDR3 sequence reads: CASSFSPGQGAADTQYF. The CDR3 DNA sequence: TGTGCCAGCAGTTTTTCCCCGGGACAGGGGGCTGCAGATACGCAGTATTTT.

The rearrangement uses TRBV7-2 and TRBJ2-2; a possible D gene is TRBD2 (6 bases). The CDR3 loop spans 16 amino acids. From germline, CDR1 is SGHTA and CDR2 FQGNSA. The V gene lost 6 bases and the J gene lost 0 bases, with 14 bases spanning the gap. CDR3 in DNA: TGTGCCAGCAGATTTCTCGGGGGAACGAACACCGGGGAGCTGTTTTTT. It is translated as CASRFLGGTNTGELFF. Filled out from reference TRBV7-2 and TRBJ2-2, the complete variable domain reads GAGVSQSPSNKVTEKGKDVELRCDPISGHTALYWYRQSLGQGLEFLIYFQGNSAPDKSGLPSDRFSAERTGGSVSTLTIQRTQQEDSAVYLCASRFLGGTNTGELFFGEGSRLTVL.